Sequencing of this T cell receptor (beta chain) was carried out in a study of blood T cell repertoires in COVID-19 (TCRdb year 2020). About the investigation overall: Collaborator samples came from the United States, Italy and Spain and covered acute and convalescent phases of COVID-19. The material from the prospective study consisted of cDNA or gDNA derived from T cells, B-cell-depleted T cells, or PBMCs. Deeply sampled blood TCRbeta repertoires from subjects exposed to, actively infected with, or recovered from COVID-19 were included in the dataset. The repertoires were released in a freely available public database intended as a resource for research on the immune response to SARS-CoV-2. The samples were drawn from two sources: the first 160 participants of the ongoing ImmuneRACE study, and some 1,300 subjects contributed by 6 global collaborators. The sample metadata nearly always contained a de-identified subject ID, COVID-19 status, age in years and sex. Where available, HLA class I and class II types were taken from metadata supplied by the sample provider and were not determined by assay-based typing.

Collaborating institutions collected whole blood in K2EDTA tubes following their own protocols. For TCRbeta analysis, collaborators shipped samples in one of three forms: frozen whole blood, isolated PBMCs, or DNA extracted from either of those sample types. TCRbeta CDR3 regions were amplified from genomic DNA by means of the immunoSEQ Assay, a bias-controlled multiplex PCR. Per the source publication's procedure: The number of nucleated cells in each sample was estimated by amplification of reference gene primers within the assay. Sequence reads were collapsed and filtered to measure the absolute abundance of every unique TCRbeta CDR3 rearrangement. For each sample, productive Simpson clonality was calculated by taking the square root of Simpson's diversity index across productive rearrangements. The source is immuneACCESS, and TCRdb retained only in-frame sequences with V and J called. Part of the clones is not carried over; for the studies checked, unresolved V genes explain less than half of this, and the remainder is unexplained. V and J calls and clone size are given by that table; D and trimming were obtained from the DNA. The table for this sample lists tens of thousands of clones; roughly 89% of them were counted only once. The ten largest make up around 30% of the sample.

This clone was seen a few times. Its antigen target is currently unknown. No clone much larger than this one lies a single base away; base qualities are absent. CDR1 and CDR2, per the germline V gene, are SGHRS and YFSETQ. CDR3 length: 14 amino acids, cysteine to phenylalanine. Of the read, only the CDR3 DNA is kept; its 42 bases are in frame from base 1. Trimming takes 4 bases off V and 2 bases off J; junction bases not matched to a gene: 4. What the work shows at the level of the full study, not this receptor alone: The quantity of clinical and demographic metadata differed by source and by participant and was supplied without curation.

The rearranged segments are TRBV5-1 and TRBJ2-3; 7 central bases correspond to TRBD1. Sequenced: peripheral blood. This clonotype was obtained from an elderly woman with acute or convalescent COVID-19. The bases are TGCGCCAGCAGCGATGACAGGGCCACAGATACGCAGTATTTT. This is translated as CASSDDRATDTQYF. The full variable domain, with segments outside the CDR3 supplied by the reference TRBV5-1 and TRBJ2-3 proteins, appears as KAGVTQTPRYLIKTRGQQVTLSCSPISGHRSVSWYQQTPGQGLQFLFEYFSETQRNKGNFPGRFSGRQFSNSRSEMNVSTLELGDSALYLCASSDDRATDTQYFGPGTRLTVL.